This T cell receptor (beta chain) was profiled in a study of OX40 agonist ivuxolimab in advanced cancers. Only in-frame clones appear in the TCRdb table, and some are missing; sequencing was by immunoSEQ multiplex PCR. Of about 68,000 clones in the sample, more than 70% were seen once. CDR3 length: 14 amino acids. Germline V gene lookup returns CDR1 SGHTA and CDR2 FQGNSA. With 3 bases removed from V and 0 bases from J, the gap between germline ends came to 8 bases. The sequence was obtained from an adult with an advanced solid tumor such as melanoma, head and neck, liver or kidney cancer. The starting material was CD4+ or CD8+ T cells sorted from blood, obtained in a trial of the OX40 agonist ivuxolimab. The chain joins TRBV7-2 to TRBJ1-1; no firm D call. As DNA, the CDR3 is TGTGCCAGCAGCTTCAACATGCTGAACACTGAAGCTTTCTTT. Its protein is CASSFNMLNTEAFF.